These 9 T cell receptor beta chains share one sample of origin, sequenced in a study of OX40 agonist ivuxolimab in advanced cancers. Clones were read by immunoSEQ multiplex PCR, and TCRdb kept only the in-frame ones, dropping some. The table records 55,000 to 70,000 clones, roughly 90% of them present only once. The sequences come from CD4+ or CD8+ T cells sorted from blood, collected in a trial of the OX40 agonist ivuxolimab. Receptors were obtained from an adult with an advanced solid tumor such as melanoma, head and neck, liver or kidney cancer.

The rearrangement joins TRBV18 to TRBJ2-3, with a possible D match to TRBD1 (5 bases). Trimming took off 2 bases at V and 4 bases at J, with 10 bases between the two ends. Germline lookup yields CDR1 KGHSH and CDR2 LQKENI. The CDR3 covers 14 residues. The CDR3 protein is CASSPTGSPDTQYF. Here the CDR3 DNA reads TGTGCCAGCTCACCAACAGGTAGCCCAGATACGCAGTATTTT.

This clone was detected only a few times. This chain links TRBV5-4 with TRBJ1-6, with 12 bases aligning to TRBD1. J gave up 9 bases and V 4 bases, and 8 bases lay outside the gene matches. This CDR3 has 16 residues. CDR1 and CDR2 (germline): SGHNT, YYREEE (reference sequence). The CDR3 sequence: CASSPGQGAQGSPLHF. As DNA, the CDR3 is TGTGCCAGCAGCCCGGGACAGGGGGCGCAAGGTTCACCCCTCCACTTT.

This clone was recorded only once. The chain has TRBV18 and TRBJ2-6, with D unresolved. V was cut by 0 bases and J by 0 bases, with 6 bases left in between. The CDR3 length is 16 residues. Germline assignment: CDR1 KGHSH and CDR2 LQKENI. CDR3 nucleotide sequence: TGTGCCAGCTCACCACCTGGGAACTCTGGGGCCAACGTCCTGACTTTC. Its protein product is CASSPPGNSGANVLTF.

CDR3 in amino acids: CASSLAGQYEAFF. CDR3 in DNA: TGCGCCAGCAGCTTGGCCGGACAGTATGAAGCTTTCTTT. The genes are TRBV5-1 and TRBJ1-1; maybe TRBD1 (6 bases). Per germline, CDR1 SGHRS and CDR2 YFSETQ. The V end lost 0 bases, the J end lost 7 bases, and 10 bases lay between the germline ends. The CDR3 is made up of 13 amino acids.

V and J are TRBV29-1 and TRBJ2-5; 7 bases agree with TRBD2. The V gene's germline CDR1 is SQVTM and CDR2 ANQGSEA. J was trimmed by 6 bases and V by 7 bases; bases with no gene match: 11. The CDR3 spans 13 residues. DNA of the CDR3: TGCAGCGGGACCGGGGAGGGTTTTAAGACCCAGTACTTC. Translation gives CSGTGEGFKTQYF.

The CDR3 sequence: CASSPGLGYGYTF. CDR3 bases: TGTGCCAGCAGCCCGGGACTTGGCTATGGCTACACCTTC. This sequence joins TRBV5-4 and TRBJ1-2; D is perhaps TRBD1 (5 bases). V was pared by 4 bases and J by 4 bases, with 11 bases between. CDR1 SGHNT and CDR2 YYREEE come from the germline V gene (reference sequence). The CDR3 sequence is 13 residues long. The entire variable domain, with the rest obtained from reference TRBV5-4 and TRBJ1-2, is as follows: ETGVTQSPTHLIKTRGQQVTLRCSSQSGHNTVSWYQQALGQGPQFIFQYYREEENGRGNFPPRFSGLQFPNYSSELNVNALELDDSALYLCASSPGLGYGYTFGSGTRLTVV.

J is TRBJ2-5 and V is TRBV5-1; TRBD2 agrees at 7 bases. Germline loops: CDR1 SGHRS, CDR2 YFSETQ. V was pared by 0 bases and J by 2 bases, with 10 bases of the junction left unmatched. The CDR3 totals 17 residues. CDR3 region: CASSLANLAVLQETQYF. Here the CDR3 DNA reads TGCGCCAGCAGCTTGGCCAACCTAGCGGTTTTACAAGAGACCCAGTACTTC.

This chain links TRBV7-9 with TRBJ1-2; D remains ambiguous. This CDR3 region has 15 residues. V lost 1 base and J lost 8, with 17 bases in between. Looked up from germline, CDR1 is SEHNR and CDR2 is FQNEAQ (reference sequence). This chain's CDR3 is CASSLVSFADAGYTF. In nucleotides, the CDR3 is TGTGCCAGCAGCTTAGTCTCCTTCGCAGATGCGGGCTACACCTTC.

The chain is built from TRBV30 and TRBJ1-1; D is perhaps TRBD1 (5 bases). The CDR3 sequence is 13 residues long. V was cut by 3 bases and J by 1 base, with 9 bases left in between. Germline loops: CDR1 GTSNPN, CDR2 SVGIG (reference sequence). Here the CDR3 reads CAWSGTGNTEAFF. In DNA, the CDR3 is TGTGCCTGGAGCGGTACAGGGAACACTGAAGCTTTCTTT.